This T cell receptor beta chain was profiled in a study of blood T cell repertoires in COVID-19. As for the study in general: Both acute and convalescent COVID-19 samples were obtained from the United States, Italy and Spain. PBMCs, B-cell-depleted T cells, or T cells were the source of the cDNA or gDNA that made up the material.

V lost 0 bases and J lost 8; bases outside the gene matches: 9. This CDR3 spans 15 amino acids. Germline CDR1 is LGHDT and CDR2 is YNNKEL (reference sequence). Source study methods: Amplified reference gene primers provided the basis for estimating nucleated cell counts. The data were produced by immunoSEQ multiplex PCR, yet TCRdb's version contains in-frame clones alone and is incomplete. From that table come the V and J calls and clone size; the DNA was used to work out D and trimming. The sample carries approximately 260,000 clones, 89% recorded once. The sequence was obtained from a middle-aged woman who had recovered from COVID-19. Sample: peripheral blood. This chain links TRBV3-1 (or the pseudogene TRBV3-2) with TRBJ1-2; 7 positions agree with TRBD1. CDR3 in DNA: TGTGCCAGCAGCCAAGACGACCGACAGGGTGAAGGCTACACCTTC. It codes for CASSQDDRQGEGYTF.